Sequencing of this T cell receptor (beta chain) was carried out in a study of T cells after posttransplantation cyclophosphamide. This related bone marrow graft donor gave peripheral blood on the day of marrow donation. Regarding the study as a whole: Recipient CMV seropositivity and CMV reactivation strongly tracked TRB clonality.

Comment on this clone: What it recognizes is unknown.

Measured with immunoSEQ multiplex PCR; TCRdb has only the in-frame clones, and not every one. The data show around 47,000 clones, 85% to 95% seen once. Trimming cost V 1 base and J 2 bases; bases outside gene matches: 4. The CDR3 totals 16 residues. CDR1 and CDR2 (germline): MGHRA, YSYEKL. Sequenced material: PBMCs. The source of this sequence is a woman aged 30 to 39 in good health and a related stem cell transplant donor. V and J are TRBV4-1 and TRBJ2-5, with TRBD2 identical over 10 bases. The CDR3 coding sequence is TGCGCCAGCAGCCAAGGTAGGACTAGCGGACAAGAGACCCAGTACTTC. Translated, it gives CASSQGRTSGQETQYF.